This TCR beta chain was observed in a study of beta chain features in type 1 diabetes. The whole isolated RNA underwent reverse transcription, so sequencing captured expressed TCRB transcripts. Method: immunoSEQ multiplex PCR; TCRdb's copy keeps in-frame clones and lacks some. The sample records some 150,000 clones, around a tenth being singletons. V lost 0 bases and J 4 bases, leaving 13 bases between the germline ends. The CDR3 runs to 15 residues. Germline values: CDR1 MNHNY, CDR2 SVGAGI (reference sequence). The sequence was obtained from a woman between 40 and 55 years old in good health. The chain uses TRBV6-6 and TRBJ2-7; a possible D gene is TRBD2 (7 bases). What was sequenced was central memory CD4+ T cells from blood. This CDR3 reads CASSYSTGGGYEQYF. The CDR3 nucleotides read TGTGCCAGCAGTTACTCGACGGGGGGCGGATACGAGCAGTACTTC.